This TCR beta chain was retrieved from a study of Ad26.COV2.S vaccination and SARS-CoV-2 variants. Noted treatment: 19 received Ad26.COV2.S at low or high dose, single or two shots; roughly five received placebo; per-sample allocation not given. Sampling was done on day 63 after the first vaccine or placebo injection. This clone was counted between two and nine times. V was cut by 5 bases and J by 5 bases, with 15 bases left in between. Germline V gene sequence: CDR1 KGHDR, CDR2 SFDVKD. The CDR3 is 15 residues long. Measured with immunoSEQ multiplex PCR; TCRdb has only the in-frame clones, and not every one. The sample lists hundreds of thousands of clones, about 93% occurring once.

This chain uses TRBV24-1 with TRBJ1-5; perhaps TRBD1 as D (5 bases). This sequence originates from a person aged 18-60 years who received the Ad26.COV2.S COVID-19 vaccine or a placebo. The starting material was peripheral blood, obtained in a trial of Ad26.COV2.S vaccine versus placebo. The CDR3 nucleotides are TGTGCCACCAGTGGGGGCAGACGAGTCGATCAGCCCCAGCATTTT. Its protein is CATSGGRRVDQPQHF.